Each of the 6 T cell receptor beta chains below was sequenced from the same sample in a study of regulatory T cells in long-lasting Graves disease. Stated time point: persistent/refractory GD, antithyroid drugs over 5 years with positive TRAb. The TCR library was made from RNA that had been extracted from PBMCs in TRIzol. Relying on iRepertoire HTBI primers and Arm-PCR of CDR3 regions, the team built TCR beta libraries. TCRdb reprocessed the multiplex PCR reads with MiXCR, giving one entry per CDR3 protein. Among about 460,000 distinct CDR3 sequences, about 20% were seen once, and the ten largest hold about an eighth. This specimen was peripheral blood mononuclear cells (PBMCs), taken when the disease was refractory, from a patient treated with antithyroid drugs. The receptors stem from a female donor with Graves disease.

The V call is TRBV27, the J call TRBJ1-6; D is unresolved. Trimming pared 6 bases from V and 7 bases from J, leaving 22 bases between. Germline loops: CDR1 MNHEY, CDR2 SMNVEV (reference sequence). The CDR3 extends over 17 amino acids. CDR3 nucleotide sequence: TGTGCCAGCAGCCCCCATTTGGCGTTGAGAGTAAATTCACCCCTCCACTTT. As protein: CASSPHLALRVNSPLHF.

Concerning this clonotype itself: The CDR3 end shows no conserved phenylalanine or tryptophan, and so a read error is likely. This chain links TRBV6-1 with TRBJ1-5; D is unclear. There are 13 residues in the CDR3. Germline V gene lookup returns CDR1 MNHNS and CDR2 SASEGT. The CDR3 loop reads CASSEYSNQPQHL. CDR3 nucleotides: TGCGCCAGCAGTGAATATAGCAATCAGCCCCAGCATCTT.

This clonotype was found a few times. The chain couples TRBV7-2 to TRBJ1-2; possibly TRBD1 for D (6 bases). Germline lookup yields CDR1 SGHTA and CDR2 FQGNSA. The CDR3 covers 15 residues. V gave up 1 base and J gave up 3 bases, with 12 bases separating them. The CDR3 sequence is CASSLGPTGYYGYTF. DNA of the CDR3: TGTGCCAGCAGCTTAGGCCCTACAGGGTACTATGGCTACACCTTC.

The chain employs TRBV6-5 and TRBJ1-5; D is uncertain. The CDR3 is 16 residues long. Germline assignment: CDR1 MNHEY and CDR2 SVGAGI. Between the trimmed V and J ends, which lost 0 bases and 5 bases, there was a span of 14 bases. Here the CDR3 reads CASSYSRVRFHQPQHF. CDR3 nucleotide sequence: TGTGCCAGCAGTTACTCGAGGGTCAGGTTTCATCAGCCCCAGCATTTT.

As for this clonotype: A single base separates this from a much larger clone, so it may be a read error. The chain couples TRBV3-1 to TRBJ2-7, with a weak D call TRBD2 (5 bases). The CDR3 runs 15 residues. V was pared by 1 base and J by 2 bases, with 12 bases between. Germline V gene lookup returns CDR1 LGHDT and CDR2 YNNKEL (reference sequence). This CDR3 reads CASSQGIRGPYEQYF. In DNA form, the CDR3 reads TGTGCCAGCAGCCAAGGAATAAGAGGGCCCTACGAGCAGTACTTC.

This clonotype has a count of ten or more. The chain is built from TRBV28 and TRBJ1-2, with 9 bases that match TRBD1. The CDR3 has 14 amino acids. In germline, CDR1 is MDHEN, CDR2 SYDVKM. V gave up 6 bases and J gave up 6 bases; unmatched junction bases: 8. CDR3 sequence (DNA): TGTGCCAGCAGAGCAACAGGGGGCAACCATGGCTACACCTTC. This sequence encodes CASRATGGNHGYTF.